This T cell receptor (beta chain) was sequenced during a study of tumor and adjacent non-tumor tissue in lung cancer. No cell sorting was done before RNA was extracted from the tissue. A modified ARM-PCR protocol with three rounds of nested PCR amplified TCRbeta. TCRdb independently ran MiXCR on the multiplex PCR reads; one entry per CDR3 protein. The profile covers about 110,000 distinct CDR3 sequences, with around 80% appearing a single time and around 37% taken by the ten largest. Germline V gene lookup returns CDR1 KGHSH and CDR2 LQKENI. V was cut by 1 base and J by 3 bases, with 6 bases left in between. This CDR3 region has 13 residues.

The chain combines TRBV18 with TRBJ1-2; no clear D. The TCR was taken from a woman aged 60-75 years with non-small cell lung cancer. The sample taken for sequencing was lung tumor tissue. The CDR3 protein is CASSPQPDYGYTF. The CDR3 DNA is TGTGCCAGCTCACCACAGCCCGACTATGGCTACACCTTC.